This T cell receptor (beta chain) comes out of a study of technical replicates of blood from a handful of donors. Germline CDR1 reads SGHVS; CDR2 reads FQNEAQ. The CDR3 runs to 14 residues. The junction had 6 bases not matched to a gene; V was cut back by 5 bases and J by 3 bases. Profiling relied on immunoSEQ multiplex PCR, and the TCRdb table lists in-frame clones only, not all of them. The table shows under 85,000 clones, with around 90% occurring only once. The TCR was taken from a human donor in good health. The rearrangement joins TRBV7-8 to TRBJ2-5, with 7 bases matching TRBD1. Specimen: T cells isolated from PBMCs. Here the CDR3 reads CASSGRQGKETQYF. CDR3 DNA: TGTGCCAGCAGCGGTAGACAGGGTAAAGAGACCCAGTACTTC. The entire variable domain, with the rest obtained from reference TRBV7-8 and TRBJ2-5, is as follows: GAGVSQSPRYKVAKRGQDVALRCDPISGHVSLFWYQQALGQGPEFLTYFQNEAQLDKSGLPSDRFFAERPEGSVSTLKIQRTQQEDSAVYLCASSGRQGKETQYFGPGTRLLVL.